The next 30 T cell receptor beta chains were all read from a single sample in a study of blood T cell repertoires in COVID-19. Method: immunoSEQ multiplex PCR; TCRdb's copy keeps in-frame clones and lacks some. This table has some 300,000 clones, over 80% appearing once. The sequenced sample consisted of peripheral blood. All receptors come from a woman in her fifties or sixties with COVID-19, enrolled during active disease.

This chain links TRBV7-3 with TRBJ2-1; 10 bases align to TRBD2. V was pared by 5 bases and J by 2 bases, with 3 bases of the junction left unmatched. The CDR3 loop spans 15 amino acids. The germline gives CDR1 SGHTA, CDR2 FQGTGA. The CDR3 protein is CASSHTSGAYNEQFF. CDR3 DNA: TGTGCCAGCAGCCATACTAGCGGGGCCTACAATGAGCAGTTCTTC. Looking up the rest from reference TRBV7-3 and TRBJ2-1 gives the full variable domain: GAGVSQTPSNKVTEKGKYVELRCDPISGHTALYWYRQSLGQGPEFLIYFQGTGAADDSGLPNDRFFAVRPEGSVSTLKIQRTERGDSAVYLCASSHTSGAYNEQFFGPGTRLTVL.

J is TRBJ2-7 and V is TRBV5-1; 10 positions match TRBD2. CDR1 SGHRS and CDR2 YFSETQ come from the germline V gene. V shed 3 bases and J 9 bases; nucleotides not matched to a gene: 12. The CDR3 contains 15 residues. This CDR3 reads CASSSWPKREGGQYF. The CDR3 bases are TGCGCCAGCAGCTCCTGGCCGAAGCGGGAGGGTGGGCAGTACTTC.

The chain couples TRBV5-1 to TRBJ2-3; D is uncertain. This CDR3 has 14 residues. Germline V gene data show CDR1 as SGHRS and CDR2 as YFSETQ. Trimming removed 0 bases at V and 5 bases at J, with 10 bases between. The CDR3 DNA is TGCGCCAGCAGCTTGGTTCCCCCTTTAGATACGCAGTATTTT. Its protein product is CASSLVPPLDTQYF. The variable domain in full, with the rest retrieved from reference TRBV5-1 and TRBJ2-3, is KAGVTQTPRYLIKTRGQQVTLSCSPISGHRSVSWYQQTPGQGLQFLFEYFSETQRNKGNFPGRFSGRQFSNSRSEMNVSTLELGDSALYLCASSLVPPLDTQYFGPGTRLTVL.

V usage is TRBV11-3 and J usage is TRBJ2-1; TRBD1 might be the D (6 bases). Trimming stripped 1 base from V and 3 bases from J, with 10 bases between. CDR3 length equals 15 residues. Germline values: CDR1 SGHNT, CDR2 YENEEA. The CDR3 loop reads CASSLGQVVYNEQFF. CDR3 DNA: TGTGCCAGCAGCTTAGGACAGGTCGTCTACAATGAGCAGTTCTTC.

This clone was observed a few times. The chain links TRBV6-1 to TRBJ2-2, with D possibly being TRBD1 (6 bases). In germline, CDR1 is MNHNS, CDR2 SASEGT. CDR3 length equals 16 residues. V lost 4 bases to trimming and J lost 5 bases, with 17 bases between them. Written as DNA, the CDR3 is TGTGCCAGCAGTGGCTCGGGCAGGGGCGTAACCGGGGAGCTGTTTTTT. Protein sequence: CASSGSGRGVTGELFF.

J is TRBJ2-5 and V is TRBV11-2; D is undetermined. Looked up from germline, CDR1 is SGHAT and CDR2 is FQNNGV. The V end lost 1 base, the J end lost 0 bases, and 6 bases lay between the germline ends. The CDR3 loop spans 14 amino acids. The CDR3 sequence is CASSLGGNQETQYF. The CDR3 DNA reads as TGTGCCAGCAGCTTAGGCGGCAACCAAGAGACCCAGTACTTC. The full variable domain, rest sourced from reference TRBV11-2 and TRBJ2-5, is EAGVAQSPRYKIIEKRQSVAFWCNPISGHATLYWYQQILGQGPKLLIQFQNNGVVDDSQLPKDRFSAERLKGVDSTLKIQPAKLEDSAVYLCASSLGGNQETQYFGPGTRLLVL.

This clone was recorded a few times. The V call is TRBV4-1, the J call TRBJ2-7; D gene uncertain. Trimming took off 0 bases at V and 3 bases at J, with 9 bases between the two ends. The CDR3 totals 14 residues. The germline gives CDR1 MGHRA, CDR2 YSYEKL. DNA for the CDR3: TGCGCCAGCAGCCAAGAAACTAAGGACTACGAGCAGTACTTC. This translates into CASSQETKDYEQYF.

The chain has TRBV7-2 and TRBJ2-3; D remains unclear. The CDR3 contains 14 residues. The germline gives CDR1 SGHTA, CDR2 FQGNSA. Trimming took off 1 base at V and 10 bases at J, with 15 bases between the two ends. CDR3 region: CASSLEALTRAQYF. The DNA of the CDR3 is TGTGCCAGCAGCTTAGAGGCCCTTACTCGGGCGCAGTATTTT.

The V and J genes are TRBV21-1 and TRBJ2-5; TRBD2 is taken as the D call from the table, unchecked against the DNA. TRBV21-1 is classified as a pseudogene. The CDR3 is made up of 16 amino acids. The CDR3 bases are TGTGCCAGAAGGCGGAAGGTAGCGGAGGTGAAAGAGACCCAGTACTTC. Amino acid sequence: CARRRKVAEVKETQYF.

The chain recombines TRBV24-1 with TRBJ2-7; D perhaps matches TRBD1 (5 bases). The V end was cut by 0 bases, the J end by 3 bases, with 11 bases between. The CDR3 contains 15 residues. Germline CDR1 is KGHDR and CDR2 is SFDVKD. CDR3 DNA: TGTGCCACCAGTGATTTGGCAGGGATGGACTACGAGCAGTACTTC. This translates into CATSDLAGMDYEQYF.

A single count supports this clone. The CDR3 coding sequence is TGTGCCAGCAGTTTTCTAGCGGGAGTAGCCTACGAGCAGTACTTC. It specifies CASSFLAGVAYEQYF. This chain connects TRBV27 to TRBJ2-7; 10 nucleotides agree with TRBD2. The CDR3 extends over 15 amino acids. The ends lost 3 bases at V and 2 bases at J; junction bases unmatched: 4. CDR1 is MNHEY and CDR2 is SMNVEV in the germline V gene (reference sequence).

This clone was detected once. The genes are TRBV2 and TRBJ2-1; D is unresolved. The CDR3 length is 10 residues. V was cut by 5 bases and J by 8 bases, with 4 bases left in between. Germline loops: CDR1 SNHLY, CDR2 FYNNEI. The CDR3 loop reads CASSQYEQFF. CDR3 sequence (DNA): TGTGCCAGCAGTCAATATGAGCAGTTCTTC. Combining the CDR3 with reference TRBV2 and TRBJ2-1 gives the whole variable domain EPEVTQTPSHQVTQMGQEVILRCVPISNHLYFYWYRQILGQKVEFLVSFYNNEISEKSEIFDDQFSVERPDGSNFTLKIRSTKLEDSAMYFCASSQYEQFFGPGTRLTVL.

This rearrangement joins TRBV19 to TRBJ1-1; D is unresolved. The CDR3 consists of 13 residues. V was pared by 9 bases and J by 4 bases, with 15 bases between. Looked up from germline, CDR1 is LNHDA and CDR2 is SQIVND (reference sequence). The CDR3 spells CASSKRESTEAFF. The DNA of the CDR3 is TGTGCCAGCTCCAAGCGGGAGAGCACTGAAGCTTTCTTT.

The V gene is TRBV7-2, the J gene TRBJ1-5, with D possibly TRBD1 on 5 matching bases. The germline V gene encodes CDR1 SGHTA and CDR2 FQGNSA. There are 14 residues in the CDR3. V lost 4 bases and J lost 5, with 12 bases in between. The CDR3 DNA follows: TGTGCCAGCAGCTCTTGGGGCGGGGATCAGCCCCAGCATTTT. This gives the protein CASSSWGGDQPQHF.

The rearrangement uses TRBV30 and TRBJ1-1; 8 bases are a match to TRBD1. CDR3 length: 14 amino acids. V shed 4 bases and J 1 base; nucleotides not matched to a gene: 5. Germline values: CDR1 GTSNPN, CDR2 SVGIG (reference sequence). The CDR3 loop is CAWTLGQGNTEAFF. The CDR3 DNA reads TGTGCCTGGACCCTTGGACAGGGGAACACTGAAGCTTTCTTT. The whole variable domain, filled in from reference TRBV30 and TRBJ1-1, reads SQTIHQWPATLVQPVGSPLSLECTVEGTSNPNLYWYRQAAGRGLQLLFYSVGIGQISSEVPQNLSASRPQDRQFILSSKKLLLSDSGFYLCAWTLGQGNTEAFFGQGTRLTVV.

The gene calls are TRBV6-2 or TRBV6-3 and TRBJ2-7; the match to TRBD2 covers 15 bases. The CDR3 consists of 17 residues. J was trimmed by 3 bases and V by 1 base; bases with no gene match: 4. Germline CDR1 and CDR2: MNHEY and SVGEGT. CDR3 bases: TGTGCCAGCAGTTACTTGGGACTAGCGGGAGGCCACTACGAGCAGTACTTC. As protein: CASSYLGLAGGHYEQYF.

The V gene is TRBV18, the J gene TRBJ1-1; TRBD1 agrees at 8 bases. The CDR3 runs to 15 residues. The germline gives CDR1 KGHSH, CDR2 LQKENI. Trimming cost V 1 base and J 5 bases; bases outside gene matches: 6. DNA of the CDR3: TGTGCCAGCTCACCACGGGGCACAGGGGGAACTGAAGCTTTCTTT. It specifies CASSPRGTGGTEAFF. Using reference TRBV18 and TRBJ1-1 for the parts outside the CDR3, the full variable domain is NAGVMQNPRHLVRRRGQEARLRCSPMKGHSHVYWYRQLPEEGLKFMVYLQKENIIDESGMPKERFSAEFPKEGPSILRIQQVVRGDSAAYFCASSPRGTGGTEAFFGQGTRLTVV.

There are a few counts of this clone. The CDR3 DNA sequence: TGTGCCAGCAGTTACTCGAGACAATCTCGGGGCTACACCTTC. This translates into CASSYSRQSRGYTF. This chain joins TRBV6-2 or TRBV6-3 and TRBJ1-2; D unresolved. The CDR3 runs 14 residues. Germline CDR1 and CDR2: MNHEY and SVGEGT. The germline V and J ends were trimmed by 0 bases and 8 bases, with 13 bases remaining between them.

The rearrangement joins TRBV2 to TRBJ1-2; the D gene is possibly TRBD1 (6 bases). The CDR3 totals 14 residues. Germline V gene data show CDR1 as SNHLY and CDR2 as FYNNEI. The V end was cut by 1 base, the J end by 6 bases, with 12 bases between. The CDR3 loop reads CASSEVGGDDGYTF. The CDR3 region has the DNA TGTGCCAGCAGTGAAGTAGGGGGAGATGATGGCTACACCTTC.

The sample holds a few counts of this clone. This CDR3 is also generated by other DNA sequences in the sample. The chain joins TRBV19 to TRBJ1-1, with 7 bases identical to TRBD1. This CDR3 spans 14 amino acids. V dropped 3 bases and J dropped 0; count of bases not matched to a gene: 1. The V gene's germline CDR1 is LNHDA and CDR2 SQIVND (reference sequence). The CDR3 DNA is TGTGCCAGTAGTATCCAGGGGGTGAACACTGAAGCTTTCTTT. It codes for CASSIQGVNTEAFF.

This chain links TRBV6-2 or TRBV6-3 with TRBJ2-3; D is unresolved. The CDR3 runs 14 residues. CDR1 is MNHEY, CDR2 SVGEGT, per germline. The ends were cut back, 2 bases at V and 1 base at J, with 7 bases in the middle. CDR3 amino acids: CASSYLVRTDTQYF. For the CDR3, the DNA is TGTGCCAGCAGTTACCTAGTACGCACAGATACGCAGTATTTT.

V is TRBV11-2 and J is TRBJ2-5; TRBD1 matches at 8 bases. The CDR3 covers 15 residues. Trimming took 0 bases from V and 6 from J; bases not matched to a gene: 6. CDR1 SGHAT and CDR2 FQNNGV come from the germline V gene. The CDR3 sequence: CASSLDSQGAQTQYF. The CDR3 DNA is TGTGCCAGCAGCTTAGATTCCCAGGGGGCACAGACCCAGTACTTC.

The chain carries TRBV5-1 and TRBJ2-3; D might be TRBD2 (5 bases). The CDR3 covers 16 residues. Trimming cost V 6 bases and J 0 bases, with 17 bases left between them. The germline V gene encodes CDR1 SGHRS and CDR2 YFSETQ. DNA for the CDR3: TGCGCCAGCACCCCCGGAGGCTCTTCTAGCACAGATACGCAGTATTTT. Amino acid sequence: CASTPGGSSSTDTQYF.

V is TRBV30 and J is TRBJ2-1, with D possibly being TRBD2 (7 bases). The CDR3 is made up of 17 amino acids. Germline V gives CDR1 GTSNPN, CDR2 SVGIG (reference sequence). Trimming took 8 bases from V and 0 from J, leaving 23 bases between them. The CDR3 loop is CAGGDSTGLSSYNEQFF. The CDR3 DNA reads as TGTGCCGGGGGGGACTCAACAGGGTTAAGCTCCTACAATGAGCAGTTCTTC.

The chain couples TRBV19 to TRBJ2-1, with D unclear. V lost 8 bases and J 0 bases, leaving 11 bases between the germline ends. Germline CDR1 LNHDA, CDR2 SQIVND (reference sequence). The CDR3 extends over 14 amino acids. This chain's CDR3 is CASGEVSSYNEQFF. DNA of the CDR3: TGTGCCAGTGGAGAAGTAAGCTCCTACAATGAGCAGTTCTTC. Together with reference TRBV19 and TRBJ2-1, the CDR3 gives the full variable domain: DGGITQSPKYLFRKEGQNVTLSCEQNLNHDAMYWYRQDPGQGLRLIYYSQIVNDFQKGDIAEGYSVSREKKESFPLTVTSAQKNPTAFYLCASGEVSSYNEQFFGPGTRLTVL.

This clone was picked up one time. The chain has TRBV3-1 (or the pseudogene TRBV3-2) and TRBJ2-2; the match to TRBD1 covers 9 bases. Germline CDR1 is LGHDT and CDR2 is YNNKEL (reference sequence). The CDR3 extends over 13 amino acids. J was trimmed by 5 bases and V by 8 bases; bases with no gene match: 3. CDR3 DNA sequence: TGTGCCAGCGCTGGACAGGGGACCGGGGAGCTGTTTTTT. Translating gives CASAGQGTGELFF.

This clone has just one count. This chain uses TRBV19 with TRBJ1-4; 7 bases are shared with TRBD1. The ends lost 5 bases at V and 4 bases at J; junction bases unmatched: 10. Per germline, CDR1 LNHDA and CDR2 SQIVND (reference sequence). The CDR3 loop spans 16 amino acids. The CDR3 DNA reads as TGTGCCAGTAGTCCTCGGACAGGCTATCTTAATGAAAAACTGTTTTTT. It specifies CASSPRTGYLNEKLFF.

The chain joins TRBV19 to TRBJ1-4; 7 nucleotides agree with TRBD1. This CDR3 is built from 15 residues. CDR1 LNHDA and CDR2 SQIVND come from the germline V gene (reference sequence). After removal of 4 bases from V and 8 bases from J, the junction contained 10 bases not matched to a gene. DNA for the CDR3: TGTGCCAGTAGTAAACCCGGGACAGCAAGAGAAAAACTGTTTTTT. Amino acid sequence: CASSKPGTAREKLFF.

The chain couples TRBV18 to TRBJ2-5, with 10 nucleotides matching TRBD2. The germline gives CDR1 KGHSH, CDR2 LQKENI. The CDR3 covers 17 residues. V lost 6 bases, J lost 7 bases, and 17 bases stayed unmatched. Here the CDR3 reads CASSQFPSGSRPRTQYF. The CDR3 DNA sequence: TGTGCCAGCTCGCAATTTCCTAGCGGGAGCCGGCCCAGGACCCAGTACTTC.

J is TRBJ2-3 and V is TRBV30; no clear D. The germline CDR1 and CDR2 sequences are GTSNPN and SVGIG (reference sequence). The CDR3 length is 11 residues. Trimming took 5 bases from V and 4 from J, leaving 7 bases between them. The CDR3 here is CAWGRSDTQYF. The DNA of the CDR3 is TGTGCCTGGGGACGGTCAGATACGCAGTATTTT.